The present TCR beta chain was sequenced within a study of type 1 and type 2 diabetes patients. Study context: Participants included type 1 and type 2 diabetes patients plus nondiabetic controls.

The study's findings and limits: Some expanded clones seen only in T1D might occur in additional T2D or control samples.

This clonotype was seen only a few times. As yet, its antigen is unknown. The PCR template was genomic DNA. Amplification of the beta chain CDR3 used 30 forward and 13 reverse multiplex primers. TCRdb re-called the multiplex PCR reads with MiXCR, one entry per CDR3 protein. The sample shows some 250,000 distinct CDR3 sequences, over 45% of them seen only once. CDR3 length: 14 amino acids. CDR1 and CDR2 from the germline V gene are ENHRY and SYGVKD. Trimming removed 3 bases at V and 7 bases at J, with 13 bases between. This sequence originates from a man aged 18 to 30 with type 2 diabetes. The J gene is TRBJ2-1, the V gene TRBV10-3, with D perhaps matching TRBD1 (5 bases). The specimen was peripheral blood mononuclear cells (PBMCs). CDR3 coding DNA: TGTGCCATCAGTGATCCGGAAAGGGGAAATGAGCAGTTCTTC. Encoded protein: CAISDPERGNEQFF.